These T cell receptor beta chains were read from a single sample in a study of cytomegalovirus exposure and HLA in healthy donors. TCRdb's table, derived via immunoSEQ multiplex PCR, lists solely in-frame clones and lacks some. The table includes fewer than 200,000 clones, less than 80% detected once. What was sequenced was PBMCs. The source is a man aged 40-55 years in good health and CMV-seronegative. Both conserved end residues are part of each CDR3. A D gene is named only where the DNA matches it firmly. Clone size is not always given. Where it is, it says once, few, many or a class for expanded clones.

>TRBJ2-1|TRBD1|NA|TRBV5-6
TGTGCCAGCAGCTCCCCCGGGACAGGGAGAAATGAGCAGTTCTTC
CASSSPGTGRNEQFF
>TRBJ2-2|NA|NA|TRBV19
TGTGCCAGCAGCGTTGTGAACACCGGGGAGCTGTTTTTT
CASSVVNTGELFF
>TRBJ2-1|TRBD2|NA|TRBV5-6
TGTGCCAGCAGCTCTTACCTTGGGGGACTAGCGGTCCGGAATGAGCAGTTCTTC
CASSSYLGGLAVRNEQFF
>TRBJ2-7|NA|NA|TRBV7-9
TGTGCCAGCAGCGGTGGGCAGTACTACGAGCAGTACTTC
CASSGGQYYEQYF
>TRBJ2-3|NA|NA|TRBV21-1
TGTGCCAGCAGCAACAGTGCTTTCCCCACAGATACGCAGTATTTT
CASSNSAFPTDTQYF
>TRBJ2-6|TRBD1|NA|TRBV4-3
TGCGCCAGCCGGGACAGGTATACCGGGGCCAACGTCCTGACTTTC
CASRDRYTGANVLTF
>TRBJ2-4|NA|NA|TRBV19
TGTGCCAGTAGTAAACGTAGAGCCAAAAACATTCAGTACTTC
CASSKRRAKNIQYF
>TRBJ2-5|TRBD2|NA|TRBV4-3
TGCGCCAGCAGCCAAACGGGACTAGCGGTGGGGGAGACCCAGTACTTC
CASSQTGLAVGETQYF
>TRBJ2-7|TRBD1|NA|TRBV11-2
TGTGCCAGCAGCTTATGGACAGGGGGCAGCTACGAGCAGTACTTC
CASSLWTGGSYEQYF
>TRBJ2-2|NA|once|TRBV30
TGTGCCTGGAGCCCCGGGACTGCGAACACCGGGGAGCTGTTTTTT
CAWSPGTANTGELFF
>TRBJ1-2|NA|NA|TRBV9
TGTGCCAGCCGGAGCTGGAGCTATGGCTACACCTTC
CASRSWSYGYTF
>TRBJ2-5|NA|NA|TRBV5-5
TGTGCCAGCAGCCTGGACGTAGGGGCGTTGGGGGAGACCCAGTACTTC
CASSLDVGALGETQYF
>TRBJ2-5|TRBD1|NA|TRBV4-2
TGTGCCAGCAGCCAACCGGGACAGGGGGGCGAAGAGACCCAGTACTTC
CASSQPGQGGEETQYF
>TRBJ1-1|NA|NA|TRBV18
TGTGCCAGCTCACCCAAACGGGGGGTTGAAGCTTTCTTT
CASSPKRGVEAFF
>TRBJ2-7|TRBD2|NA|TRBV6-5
TGTGCCAGCAGTACCGGGACTAGCTCTCCTCGGGAGCAGTACTTC
CASSTGTSSPREQYF
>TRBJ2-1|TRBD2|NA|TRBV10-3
TGTGCCATCAGTGGGTCAGGGCTAGCGGGAGGGTATGAGCAGTTCTTC
CAISGSGLAGGYEQFF
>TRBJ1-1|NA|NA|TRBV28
TGTGCCAGCAGTCTGGGAGGGGGTTCTGAAGCTTTCTTT
CASSLGGGSEAFF
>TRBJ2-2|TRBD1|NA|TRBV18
TGTGCCAGCTCAACGATCGGGACAGGGTTCACCGGGGAGCTGTTTTTT
CASSTIGTGFTGELFF
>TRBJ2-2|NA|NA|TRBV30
TGTGCCTGGAGTGCTCCTTATGTTGGTCGGGACACCGGGGAGCTGTTTTTT
CAWSAPYVGRDTGELFF
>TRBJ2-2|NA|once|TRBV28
TGTGCCAGCAGTTCCTGGACATTGAACGGGGAGCTGTTTTTT
CASSSWTLNGELFF
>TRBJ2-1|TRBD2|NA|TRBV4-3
TGCGCCAGCAGCCCGGGACTAGCGAGACACAATGAGCAGTTCTTC
CASSPGLARHNEQFF
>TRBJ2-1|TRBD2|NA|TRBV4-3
TGCGCCAGCAGCCAAGAAGGGCTAGCGGTCAATGAGCAGTTCTTC
CASSQEGLAVNEQFF
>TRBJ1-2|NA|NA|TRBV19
TGTGCCAGTAGTATAAGCCCGCGTGGCTACACCTTC
CASSISPRGYTF
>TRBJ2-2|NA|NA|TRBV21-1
TGTGCCAGCATCTCCGGGGAGCTGTTTTTT
CASISGELFF
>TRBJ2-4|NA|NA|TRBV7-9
TGTTCCAGCAGCTTAACCTGGACGGAGAGGAGGGACATTCAGTACTTC
CSSSLTWTERRDIQYF
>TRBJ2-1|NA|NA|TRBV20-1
TGCAGTGCTAGGGGGCACAATGAGCAGTTCTTC
CSARGHNEQFF
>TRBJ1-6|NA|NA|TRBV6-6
TGTGCCAGCAGTTACGACGGGGCTAGGGGGTCCCTCCACTTT
CASSYDGARGSLHF
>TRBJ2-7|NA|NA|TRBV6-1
TGTGCCAGCAAGGGGGGGCTCTACGAGCAGTACTTC
CASKGGLYEQYF
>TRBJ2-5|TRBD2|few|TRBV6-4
TGTGCCAGCAGTTCGACGGTGGGGGAGGGCCGAGAGACCCAGTACTTC
CASSSTVGEGRETQYF
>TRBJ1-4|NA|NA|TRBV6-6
TGTGCCAGCAGTTACGGAAACAGGGCCAGTGAAAAACTGTTTTTT
CASSYGNRASEKLFF
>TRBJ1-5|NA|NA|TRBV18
TGTGCCAGCTCACCATCAGGGAGGGATCAGCCCCAGCATTTT
CASSPSGRDQPQHF
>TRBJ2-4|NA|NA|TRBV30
TGTGCCATGGAGGGGGGACTACTAGCCAAAAACATTCAGTACTTC
CAMEGGLLAKNIQYF
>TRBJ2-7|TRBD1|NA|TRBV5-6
TGTGCCAGCAGCATCGACAGGGGCGCGTCAGAGCAGTACTTC
CASSIDRGASEQYF
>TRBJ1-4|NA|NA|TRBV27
TGTGCCAGCACTGGGGGAGGTAATGAAAAACTGTTTTTT
CASTGGGNEKLFF
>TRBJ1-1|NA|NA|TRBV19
TGTGCCAGTAGTATAGGGCAAGTTTCCACTGAAGCTTTCTTT
CASSIGQVSTEAFF
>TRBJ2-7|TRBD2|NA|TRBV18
TGTGCCAGCTCACCAAGGACTAGCGGGAGGTACGAGCAGTACTTC
CASSPRTSGRYEQYF
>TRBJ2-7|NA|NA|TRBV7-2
TGTGCCAGCAGCTCTCTGGGAACAGCGGCCTACGAGCAGTACTTC
CASSSLGTAAYEQYF
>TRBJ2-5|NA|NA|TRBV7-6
TGTGCCAGCAGCTTAGCAGTGGGGAGGGAGACCCAGTACTTC
CASSLAVGRETQYF
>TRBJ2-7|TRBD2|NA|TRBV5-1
TGCGCCAGCAGCTTGGGGGCCGGGACTAGCTTCTACGAGCAGTACTTC
CASSLGAGTSFYEQYF
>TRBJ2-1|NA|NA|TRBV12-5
TGTGCTAGTGGTTTGATCACGGGAGCTAGTGAGCAGTTCTTC
CASGLITGASEQFF
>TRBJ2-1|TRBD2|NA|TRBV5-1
TGCGCCAGCAGCTTGGAACTAGCGGGAGAGGATGAGCAGTTCTTC
CASSLELAGEDEQFF
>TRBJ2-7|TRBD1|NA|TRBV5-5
TGTGCCAGCAGCTTGGCGGCCAGGGGGCTATCGGTCGAGCAGTACTTC
CASSLAARGLSVEQYF
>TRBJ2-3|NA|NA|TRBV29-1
TGCAGCGTTGAATTGTCACTCGGGTCTGATACGCAGTATTTT
CSVELSLGSDTQYF
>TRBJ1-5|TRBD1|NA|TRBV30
TGTGCCTGGTCCCGGGACAGGGTAAATCAGCCCCAACATTTT
CAWSRDRVNQPQHF
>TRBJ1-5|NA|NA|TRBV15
TGTGCCACCAGCAGGGACAGTTTCCAGCCCCAGCATTTT
CATSRDSFQPQHF
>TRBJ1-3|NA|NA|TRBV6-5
TGTGCCAGCCAAAAGGGACACGTGGGAAGCACCATATATTTT
CASQKGHVGSTIYF
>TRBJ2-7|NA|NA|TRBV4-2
TGTGCCAGCAGCCAAGATAGCGCCTACGAGCAGTACTTC
CASSQDSAYEQYF
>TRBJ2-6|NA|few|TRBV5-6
TGTGCCAGCAGCCCGGGAGTGGGGGTTGGGGCCAACGGCCTGACTTTC
CASSPGVGVGANGLTF
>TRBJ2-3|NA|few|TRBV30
TGTGCCTGGAGTGTAAAGGCGGGGACCACAGATACGCAGTATTTT
CAWSVKAGTTDTQYF
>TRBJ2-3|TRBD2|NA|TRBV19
TGTGTCAGTAGTCCGCGACTAGCGGATAGTCGGGATACGCAGTATTTT
CVSSPRLADSRDTQYF
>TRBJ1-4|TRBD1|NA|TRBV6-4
TGTGCCAGCAGAAACGGGGCGGACAGGACCGAAAAACTGTTTTTT
CASRNGADRTEKLFF
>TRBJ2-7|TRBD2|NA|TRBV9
TGTGCCAGCAGCGCGGGGCTAGCGGCCTACGAGCAGTACTTC
CASSAGLAAYEQYF